This TCR beta chain comes out of a study of T cell responses to AZD1222 COVID-19 vaccine. Study in general: It was second doses at about 4 or about 12 weeks that were pooled. Study-level points and caveats: Donors, mostly white British, included more females; clonal diversity was possibly underestimated.

Some clones are missing from TCRdb's copy, which holds only in-frame ones; the method was immunoSEQ multiplex PCR. The data hold 95,000 to 150,000 clones, with roughly 90% observed a single time. Concerning this clone: Its specificity is not known.

This CDR3 is built from 14 residues. The germline V gene encodes CDR1 KGHSH and CDR2 LQKENI. V dropped 5 bases and J dropped 1 base, with 9 bases sitting between them. The input for sequencing was peripheral blood, taken on day 0 of AZD1222 vaccination. The rearrangement links TRBV18 to TRBJ1-5, with D unresolved. This TCR was recovered from an adult in good health. CDR3 sequence: CASSTGNSNQPQHF. The CDR3 DNA follows: TGTGCCAGCTCAACTGGGAACAGCAATCAGCCCCAGCATTTT.